A selection of T cell receptor beta chains follows, all from one sample in a study of cytomegalovirus exposure and HLA in healthy donors. Clones were sequenced by immunoSEQ multiplex PCR, and TCRdb holds only the in-frame ones, with some missing. Of approximately 190,000 clones in the sample, about four fifths are singletons; the top ten hold roughly an eighth. Sequencing was done on a sample of PBMCs. These receptors were taken from a woman aged 30 to 39 in good health and CMV-seropositive. Both conserved end residues are part of each CDR3. D genes are given only for firm matches. Where a row states a size, it is once, few, many or the class of an expanded clone; other rows omit it.

TRBV7-9	NA	TRBD1	TRBJ2-2	TGTGCCAGCAGCCCACTCCAAGGGGGCCTTACCGGGGAGCTGTTTTTT	CASSPLQGGLTGELFF
TRBV6-4	NA	TRBD2	TRBJ2-1	TGTGCCAGCAGTGAGTCCGGGACTAGCGGGACCGATGAGCAGTTCTTC	CASSESGTSGTDEQFF
TRBV9	NA	NA	TRBJ2-7	TGTGCCAGCAGCCCCTACGGGGATTTGGGCTCCTACGAGCAGTACTTC	CASSPYGDLGSYEQYF
TRBV6-1	NA	TRBD1	TRBJ1-2	TGTGCCAGCAGGGACAGGGGCGGAAGGAGTGGCTACACCTTC	CASRDRGGRSGYTF
TRBV7-9	NA	NA	TRBJ2-1	TGTTCCAGCAGCCTGGACACCGGATGGCAGTTCTTC	CSSSLDTGWQFF
TRBV4-3	NA	TRBD2	TRBJ2-7	TGCGCCAGCAGCCAAGAACTGGGACTAGCGGTTTCCTACGAGCAGTACTTC	CASSQELGLAVSYEQYF
TRBV6-4	few	NA	TRBJ1-2	TGTGCCAGCAGTCCCTCGGGGGTCACGAGGAGCTACACCTTC	CASSPSGVTRSYTF
TRBV7-9	NA	TRBD1	TRBJ1-1	TGTGCCAGCAGCTTATCCCAGGGGGCTAGAGCTGAAGCTTTCTTT	CASSLSQGARAEAFF
TRBV18	NA	NA	TRBJ1-1	TGTGCCAGCTCACAGTCCGGGATCAACACTGAAGCTTTCTTT	CASSQSGINTEAFF
TRBV7-3	once	NA	TRBJ2-1	TGTGCCAGCAGCACCTCGACCCGGAGGGCCCCCTTCAATGAGCAGTTCTTC	CASSTSTRRAPFNEQFF
TRBV30	NA	TRBD1	TRBJ2-1	TGTGCCTCAGGGACAGGGGGCAATGAGCAGTTCTTC	CASGTGGNEQFF
TRBV18	NA	NA	TRBJ1-1	TGTGCCAGCTCACCCACCGTCAGGGGAACCCACACTGAAGCTTTCTTT	CASSPTVRGTHTEAFF
TRBV12-5	few	NA	TRBJ1-1	TGTGCTAGTGGTTTGTCGGCAGGAACACATGAAGCTTTCTTT	CASGLSAGTHEAFF
TRBV30	once	TRBD1	TRBJ1-3	TGTGCCTGGAGTAAAACAGGGGGCTCTGGAAACACCATATATTTT	CAWSKTGGSGNTIYF
TRBV27	NA	NA	TRBJ2-1	TGTGCCAGCAGTTTAAGCCTCTACAATGAGCAGTTCTTC	CASSLSLYNEQFF
TRBV7-7	NA	TRBD1	TRBJ2-3	TGTGCTAGCAGCTCCGGGACAGACAACACAGATACGCAGTATTTT	CASSSGTDNTDTQYF
TRBV29-1	NA	NA	TRBJ2-2	TGCAGCGTTGAAGTCGCCGGGAATCCCGGGGAGCTGTTTTTT	CSVEVAGNPGELFF
TRBV11-2	NA	NA	TRBJ1-1	TGTGCCAGCAGCTTAGATACCGGGATTGAAGCTTTCTTT	CASSLDTGIEAFF
TRBV5-1	few	TRBD1	TRBJ2-7	TGCGCCAGCAGGGGACAGGGAGAATCCTACGAGCAGTACTTC	CASRGQGESYEQYF
TRBV6-5	NA	NA	TRBJ1-2	TGTGCCAGCAGTTCGGGAGACTATGGCTACACCTTC	CASSSGDYGYTF
TRBV5-4	NA	TRBD2	TRBJ2-1	TGTGCCAGCAGCTTGGGTCTAGCGGGGGACAATGAGCAGTTCTTC	CASSLGLAGDNEQFF